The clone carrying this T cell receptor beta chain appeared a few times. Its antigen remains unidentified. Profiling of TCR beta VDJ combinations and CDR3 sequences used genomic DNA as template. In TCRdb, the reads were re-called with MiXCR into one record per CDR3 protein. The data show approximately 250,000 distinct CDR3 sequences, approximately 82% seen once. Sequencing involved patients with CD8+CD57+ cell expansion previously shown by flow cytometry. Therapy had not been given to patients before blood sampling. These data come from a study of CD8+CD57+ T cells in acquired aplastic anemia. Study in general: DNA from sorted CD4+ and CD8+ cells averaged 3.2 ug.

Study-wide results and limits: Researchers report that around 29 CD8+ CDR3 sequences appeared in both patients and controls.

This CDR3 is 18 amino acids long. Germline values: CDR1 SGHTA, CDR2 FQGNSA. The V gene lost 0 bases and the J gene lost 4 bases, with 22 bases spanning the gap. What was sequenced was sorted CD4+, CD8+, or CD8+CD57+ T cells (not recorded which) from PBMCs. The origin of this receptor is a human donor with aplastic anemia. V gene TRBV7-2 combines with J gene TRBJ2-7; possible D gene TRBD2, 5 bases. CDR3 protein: CASSLAGDADTQYYEQYV. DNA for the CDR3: TGTGCCAGCAGCTTAGCGGGAGACGCCGATACGCAGTATTACGAGCAGTACGTC.